Following are 15 T cell receptor beta chains from one sample sequenced in a study of shared T cell receptors in the human thymus. Sequenced by immunoSEQ multiplex PCR; TCRdb stores in-frame clones only, minus some. The sample carries about 380,000 clones, roughly 94% recorded once. Sequencing used thymocytes. The receptors were gathered from a human donor.

This rearrangement joins TRBV28 to TRBJ1-2, with D perhaps matching TRBD1 (6 bases). The CDR3 consists of 18 residues. Germline loops: CDR1 MDHEN, CDR2 SYDVKM. Trimming pared 7 bases from V and 4 bases from J, leaving 28 bases between. In nucleotides, the CDR3 is TGTGCCAGCATTTCAATTGGTGGGGGGGGCGCGGGTCCCTATGGCTACACCTTC. This sequence encodes CASISIGGGGAGPYGYTF.

This chain uses TRBV25-1 with TRBJ1-2, with D hard to call. CDR3 length: 14 amino acids. The germline V gene encodes CDR1 MGHDK and CDR2 SYGVNS. The V end lost 5 bases, the J end lost 2 bases, and 12 bases lay between the germline ends. CDR3 sequence reads: CASSKRAFNYGYTF. CDR3 bases: TGTGCCAGCAGTAAACGGGCCTTCAACTATGGCTACACCTTC.

J is TRBJ2-2 and V is TRBV30; 7 positions match TRBD2. The V and J ends lost 2 bases and 6 bases, in that order; junction bases with no gene match: 3. Germline assignment: CDR1 GTSNPN and CDR2 SVGIG (reference sequence). The CDR3 is 13 residues long. The CDR3 loop reads CAWSIRGAGELFF. The CDR3 region has the DNA TGTGCCTGGAGTATACGGGGGGCCGGGGAGCTGTTTTTT.

The chain carries TRBV6-7 and TRBJ2-7; 7 bases are a match to TRBD2. TRBV6-7 is reported as an ORF; its role is uncertain. The CDR3 length is 16 residues. The junction had 12 bases not matched to a gene; V was cut back by 5 bases and J by 2 bases. The CDR3 nucleotides read TGTGCCAGCAGTCGACCCCTAGGCGGGGGAACCTACGAGCAGTACTTC. This gives the protein CASSRPLGGGTYEQYF.

This clone was detected only once. This sequence joins TRBV6-5 and TRBJ1-3, with TRBD1 as a possible D gene (6 bases). The V and J ends lost 5 bases and 0 bases respectively, with 8 bases between them. CDR3 length equals 14 residues. From germline, CDR1 is MNHEY and CDR2 SVGAGI. The CDR3 nucleotides read TGTGCCAGCAGTGGGACAACCTCTGGAAACACCATATATTTT. This sequence encodes CASSGTTSGNTIYF.

This chain joins TRBV14 and TRBJ2-7; D ambiguous. Germline CDR1 reads SGHDN; CDR2 reads FVKESK. CDR3 size: 13 residues. The V end lost 4 bases, the J end lost 2 bases, and 9 bases lay between the germline ends. The CDR3 region has the DNA TGTGCCAGCAGCCGGACGGAGCCCTACGAGCAGTACTTC. Translated, it gives CASSRTEPYEQYF.

This clone occurred once. The chain combines TRBV2 with TRBJ2-7; either TRBD1 or TRBD2 may supply D (5 bases each). Trimming stripped 6 bases from V and 0 bases from J, with 15 bases between. The germline V gene has CDR1 SNHLY and CDR2 FYNNEI. The CDR3 loop spans 15 amino acids. CDR3 protein: CASRGDVPSSYEQYF. The CDR3 DNA is TGTGCCAGCAGGGGGGACGTGCCGAGCTCCTACGAGCAGTACTTC.

This chain uses TRBV10-3 with TRBJ2-7; D is unresolved. V dropped 8 bases and J dropped 5 bases, with 10 bases sitting between them. Germline assignment: CDR1 ENHRY and CDR2 SYGVKD. The CDR3 is 11 amino acids. CDR3 nucleotide sequence: TGTGCCATCGGGCAATTCCACGAGCAGTACTTC. Translated: CAIGQFHEQYF.

The J gene is TRBJ1-5, the V gene TRBV28; 7 bases map to TRBD1. The CDR3 has 18 amino acids. V lost 4 bases to trimming and J lost 3 bases; unmatched junction nucleotides: 15. Per the germline V gene, CDR1 is MDHEN and CDR2 is SYDVKM. DNA of the CDR3: TGTGCCAGCAGTTCCGGCCGAGAGCCACAGGGGCCCAATCAGCCCCAGCATTTT. Encoded protein: CASSSGREPQGPNQPQHF.

The chain links TRBV28 to TRBJ2-3; 8 nucleotides agree with TRBD1. The germline CDR1 and CDR2 sequences are MDHEN and SYDVKM. J was trimmed by 7 bases and V by 2 bases; bases with no gene match: 8. The CDR3 is 15 amino acids. The CDR3 nucleotides read TGTGCCAGCAGTTTAGAAGCAGGGGGCGGTTATACGCAGTATTTT. Amino acid sequence: CASSLEAGGGYTQYF.

The chain couples TRBV7-8 to TRBJ1-5; 7 nucleotides agree with TRBD1. The CDR3 has 16 residues. Germline CDR1 SGHVS, CDR2 FQNEAQ. With V trimmed by 2 bases and J by 4 bases, 8 bases remained unmatched. The CDR3 sequence: CASSLNRGQRNQPQHF. CDR3 coding DNA: TGTGCCAGCAGCTTAAATAGGGGACAGCGGAATCAGCCCCAGCATTTT. The whole variable domain, remainder taken from reference TRBV7-8 and TRBJ1-5, is GAGVSQSPRYKVAKRGQDVALRCDPISGHVSLFWYQQALGQGPEFLTYFQNEAQLDKSGLPSDRFFAERPEGSVSTLKIQRTQQEDSAVYLCASSLNRGQRNQPQHFGDGTRLSIL.

V gene TRBV19 combines with J gene TRBJ2-1; 10 positions agree with TRBD2. The CDR3 spans 15 residues. The J segment lost 2 bases and the V segment lost 5 bases, leaving 3 bases of the junction unmatched. The germline V gene encodes CDR1 LNHDA and CDR2 SQIVND (reference sequence). The CDR3 sequence is CASSLSGRAYNEQFF. The CDR3 nucleotides are TGTGCCAGTAGTCTGAGCGGGAGGGCCTACAATGAGCAGTTCTTC.

This chain links TRBV4-1 with TRBJ1-4; 7 bases line up with TRBD1. The CDR3 loop spans 16 amino acids. Trimming cost V 0 bases and J 8 bases; bases outside gene matches: 9. Germline V gives CDR1 MGHRA, CDR2 YSYEKL. The chain's CDR3 is CASSQDGQGVWEKLFF. CDR3 coding DNA: TGCGCCAGCAGCCAAGATGGTCAGGGGGTATGGGAAAAACTGTTTTTT.

The chain couples TRBV4-1 to TRBJ2-1; 9 nucleotides align to TRBD2. The junction had 8 bases not matched to a gene; V was cut back by 1 base and J by 7 bases. This CDR3 region has 16 residues. In germline, CDR1 is MGHRA, CDR2 YSYEKL. This chain's CDR3 is CASSQVLAGVRNEQFF. CDR3 bases: TGCGCCAGCAGCCAAGTGTTAGCGGGAGTCAGGAATGAGCAGTTCTTC.

This sequence joins TRBV7-9 and TRBJ2-7; no clear D. With 5 bases removed from V and 3 bases from J, the gap between germline ends came to 14 bases. The germline gives CDR1 SEHNR, CDR2 FQNEAQ (reference sequence). The CDR3 runs to 14 residues. This chain's CDR3 is CASSPTFNYYEQYF. CDR3 coding DNA: TGTGCCAGCAGCCCTACCTTCAATTACTACGAGCAGTACTTC.